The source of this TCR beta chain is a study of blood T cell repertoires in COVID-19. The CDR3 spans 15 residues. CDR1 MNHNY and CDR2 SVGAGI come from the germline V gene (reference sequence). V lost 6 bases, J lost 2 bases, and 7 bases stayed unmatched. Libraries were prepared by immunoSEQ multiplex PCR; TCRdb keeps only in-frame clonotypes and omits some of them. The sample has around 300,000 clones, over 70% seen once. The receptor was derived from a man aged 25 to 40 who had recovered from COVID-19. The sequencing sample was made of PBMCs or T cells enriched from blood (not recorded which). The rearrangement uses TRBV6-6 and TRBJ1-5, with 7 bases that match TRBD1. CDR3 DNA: TGTGCCAGCAGACCCTCACAGGGGCGCAATCAGCCCCAGCATTTT. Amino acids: CASRPSQGRNQPQHF.